What follows describes a single T cell receptor beta chain. Methods used by the authors: Quantification of nucleated cells was approximated via reference gene primer amplification. Method: immunoSEQ multiplex PCR; TCRdb's copy keeps in-frame clones and lacks some. D and trimming were read from the DNA, whereas the V and J calls and clone size are those reported in that table. The repertoire holds about 220,000 clones, with about 88% as singletons. This entry comes from a study of blood T cell repertoires in COVID-19. Study as a whole: The United States, Italy and Spain supplied acute and convalescent COVID-19 samples. PBMCs, B-cell-depleted T cells, or T cells were the source of the cDNA or gDNA that made up the material.

The V and J ends lost 5 bases and 4 bases respectively, with 14 bases between them. The CDR3 contains 15 residues. Germline values: CDR1 MNHEY, CDR2 SMNVEV (reference sequence). The receptor was isolated from a man aged 45 to 65 who had recovered from COVID-19. The chain couples TRBV27 to TRBJ2-2; perhaps TRBD2 as D (5 bases). Sequenced input: peripheral blood. The CDR3 sequence: CASSQGLWGTGELFF. In nucleotides, the CDR3 is TGTGCCAGCAGTCAAGGACTGTGGGGCACCGGGGAGCTGTTTTTT.